This TCR beta chain comes out of a study of T cell changes during pregnancy in multiple sclerosis. Assay: immunoSEQ multiplex PCR; the TCRdb copy retains only in-frame clones and omits some. The sample has under 80,000 clones; 80% to 95% are singletons. This TCR was sampled from a female donor in good health, enrolled as a control in a pregnancy study. The source was peripheral blood, collected after pregnancy.

The CDR3 nucleotides are TGTGCCAGTAGTCGATCTATCGCAGGGTCCGGAAACACCATATATTTT. Translated, it gives CASSRSIAGSGNTIYF. The V and J genes are TRBV19 and TRBJ1-3; weak D call: TRBD1 (5 bases). CDR1 and CDR2 (germline): LNHDA, SQIVND (reference sequence). The CDR3 totals 16 residues. With 5 bases removed from V and 4 bases from J, the gap between germline ends came to 18 bases.